This T cell receptor (beta chain) was captured by sequencing in a study of T-cell memory formation after mild COVID-19. General observations from the study: A second wave expanding day 15 to 37 was CD4+-biased; contracting clones were balanced. A second wave of clones peaked on day 37, and their SARS-CoV-2 specificity went unconfirmed.

After 5'RACE with constant-segment primers, TCR alpha and TCR beta cDNA libraries carrying sample barcodes and UMIs were obtained. TCRdb re-called the 5' RACE reads with MiXCR, one entry per CDR3 protein. The table has about 620,000 distinct CDR3 sequences, roughly 18% seen once. A remark on this clonotype: The antigen is not known.

This CDR3 spans 13 amino acids. Trimming removed 4 bases from V and 8 bases from J, with 11 bases in between. Germline V gene lookup returns CDR1 LNHNV and CDR2 YYDKDF (reference sequence). This TCR was sampled from an adult woman who had mild COVID-19 (a few samples of this study predate the infection). Cell type and time point are not known. The chain uses TRBV15 and TRBJ1-4; D remains unclear. The source material was PBMCs or a T cell subset sorted from them (not recorded which). CDR3 loop: CATSKESREKLFF. CDR3 nucleotides: TGTGCCACCAGCAAGGAATCCAGGGAAAAACTGTTTTTT.